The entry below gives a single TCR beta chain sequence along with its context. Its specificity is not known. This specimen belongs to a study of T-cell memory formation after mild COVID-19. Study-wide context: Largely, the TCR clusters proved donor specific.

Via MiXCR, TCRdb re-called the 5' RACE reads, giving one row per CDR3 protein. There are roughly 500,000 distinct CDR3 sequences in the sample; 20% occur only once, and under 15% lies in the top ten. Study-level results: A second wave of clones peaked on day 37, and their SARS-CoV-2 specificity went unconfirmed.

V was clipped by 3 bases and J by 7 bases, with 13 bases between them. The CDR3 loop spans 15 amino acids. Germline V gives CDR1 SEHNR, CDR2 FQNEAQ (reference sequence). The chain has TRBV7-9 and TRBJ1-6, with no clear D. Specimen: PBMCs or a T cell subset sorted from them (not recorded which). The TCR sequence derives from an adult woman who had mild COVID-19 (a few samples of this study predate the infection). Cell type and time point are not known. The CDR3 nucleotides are TGTGCCAGCAGCTTGGCCGAGTCGGGAAATTCACCCCTCCACTTT. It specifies CASSLAESGNSPLHF. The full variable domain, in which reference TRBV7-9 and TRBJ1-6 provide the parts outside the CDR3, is DTGVSQNPRHKITKRGQNVTFRCDPISEHNRLYWYRQTLGQGPEFLTYFQNEAQLEKSRLLSDRFSAERPKGSFSTLEIQRTEQGDSAMYLCASSLAESGNSPLHFGNGTRLTVT.